The rows below give T cell receptor beta chains drawn from one sample of a study of blood T cell repertoires in COVID-19. TCRdb keeps only in-frame clones here, not all; method: immunoSEQ multiplex PCR. The data hold about 230,000 clones, with about 84% observed a single time. Sequencing used peripheral blood. All receptors derive from an elderly woman with acute or convalescent COVID-19. Both conserved end residues are part of each CDR3. The order of the fields is V gene, CDR3 protein.

V: TRBV29-1; CDR3: CSVGTGGPDTQYF
V: TRBV5-1; CDR3: CASSLRDRHTDTQYF
V: TRBV27; CDR3: CASSLVADGQNYGYTF
V: TRBV28; CDR3: CASSSPGGSYGYTF
V: TRBV19; CDR3: CASSPGQHGEQFF
V: TRBV12-5; CDR3: CASGFWSSYNEQFF
V: TRBV2; CDR3: CASMSRSTNEKLFF
V: TRBV3-1/TRBV3-2; CDR3: CASSQTPSAIVYEQYF
V: TRBV19; CDR3: CASSITNTGVSNTEAFF
V: TRBV2; CDR3: CASSETGGGNQPQHF
V: TRBV5-1; CDR3: CASSFGGENEKLFF
V: TRBV30; CDR3: CAWGTRYNSPLHF
V: TRBV5-1; CDR3: CASCPGTGNSPLHF
V: TRBV29-1; CDR3: CSVKLFGQGSRDTGELFF
V: TRBV2; CDR3: CASGQGLVGANVLTF